The clone carrying this T cell receptor beta chain was picked up many times. Germline CDR1 and CDR2: KGHDR and SFDVKD. Trimming removed 5 bases from V and 4 bases from J, with 14 bases in between. This CDR3 region has 15 residues. TCRdb analysed the 5' RACE reads with MiXCR anew, one entry per CDR3 protein. The sample carries 35,000 to 50,000 distinct CDR3 sequences, roughly a fifth recorded once. Tregs were sorted as CD4+CD25+CD127-/low cells. The chain employs TRBV24-1 and TRBJ2-1, with D possibly TRBD2 on 7 matching bases. This TCR came from a female donor with breast cancer. Sequences were obtained from Tregs sorted from blood. The DNA for the CDR3 is TGTGCCACCAGTGGCCGTAGGGGGGGATACAATGAGCAGTTCTTC. Its translation: CATSGRRGGYNEQFF.